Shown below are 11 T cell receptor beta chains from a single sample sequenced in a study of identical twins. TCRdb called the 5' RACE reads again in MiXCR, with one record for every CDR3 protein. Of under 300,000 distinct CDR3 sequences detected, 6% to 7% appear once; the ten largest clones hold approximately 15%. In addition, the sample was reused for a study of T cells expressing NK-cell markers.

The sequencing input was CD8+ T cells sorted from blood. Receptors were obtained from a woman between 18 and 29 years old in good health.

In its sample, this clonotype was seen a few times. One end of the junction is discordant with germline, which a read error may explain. The DNA of the CDR3 is TGTGCTAGCAGCCCCCTACCGAGCGGGCATACGGATACGCAGTATTTT. Translation gives CASSPLPSGHTDTQYF. V and J are TRBV7-7 and TRBJ2-3; perhaps TRBD2 as D (6 bases). The germline CDR1 and CDR2 sequences are SSHAT and FNYEAQ (reference sequence). This CDR3 region has 16 residues.

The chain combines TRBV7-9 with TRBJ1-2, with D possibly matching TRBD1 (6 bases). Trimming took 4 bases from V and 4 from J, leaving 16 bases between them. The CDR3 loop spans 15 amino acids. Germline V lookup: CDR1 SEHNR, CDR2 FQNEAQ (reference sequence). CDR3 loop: CASSSVTGRSYGYTF. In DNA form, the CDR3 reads TGTGCCAGCAGCTCGGTGACAGGAAGATCCTATGGCTACACCTTC. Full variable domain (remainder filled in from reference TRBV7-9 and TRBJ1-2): DTGVSQNPRHKITKRGQNVTFRCDPISEHNRLYWYRQTLGQGPEFLTYFQNEAQLEKSRLLSDRFSAERPKGSFSTLEIQRTEQGDSAMYLCASSSVTGRSYGYTFGSGTRLTVV.

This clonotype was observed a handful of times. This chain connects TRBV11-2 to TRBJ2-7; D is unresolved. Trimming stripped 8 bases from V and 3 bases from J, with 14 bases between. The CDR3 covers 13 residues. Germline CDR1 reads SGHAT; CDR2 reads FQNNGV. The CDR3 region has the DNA TGTGCCAGCGCAGGTGGGGTGGACTACGAGCAGTACTTC. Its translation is CASAGGVDYEQYF.

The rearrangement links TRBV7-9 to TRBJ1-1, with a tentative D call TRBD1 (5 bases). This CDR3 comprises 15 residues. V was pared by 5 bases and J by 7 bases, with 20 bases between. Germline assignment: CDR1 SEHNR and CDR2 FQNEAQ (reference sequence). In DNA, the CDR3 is TGTGCCAGCAGCACCCGAAGGGGCATTCGAGGTGAAGCTTTCTTT. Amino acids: CASSTRRGIRGEAFF.

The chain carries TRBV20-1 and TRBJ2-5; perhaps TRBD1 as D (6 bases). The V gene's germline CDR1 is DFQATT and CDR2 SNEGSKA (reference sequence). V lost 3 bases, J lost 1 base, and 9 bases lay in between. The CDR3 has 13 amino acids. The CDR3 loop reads CSASGTPQETQYF. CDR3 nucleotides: TGCAGTGCTAGCGGGACACCCCAAGAGACCCAGTACTTC.

CDR3 sequence: CASSVGVGVGTEAFF. CDR3 in DNA: TGTGCCAGCAGCGTAGGGGTAGGGGTGGGCACTGAAGCTTTCTTT. This sequence joins TRBV9 and TRBJ1-1; D is perhaps TRBD1 (5 bases). The CDR3 is 15 amino acids. The germline CDR1 and CDR2 sequences are SGDLS and YYNGEE. Trimming took off 0 bases at V and 4 bases at J, with 13 bases between the two ends.

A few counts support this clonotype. The CDR3 nucleotides are TGTGCCAGCAGCCCCCCAGTAGGGGACACTGAAGCTTTCTTT. Translating gives CASSPPVGDTEAFF. The chain joins TRBV7-9 to TRBJ1-1; TRBD1 might be the D (5 bases). V was clipped by 5 bases and J by 3 bases, with 13 bases between them. Germline loops: CDR1 SEHNR, CDR2 FQNEAQ (reference sequence). CDR3 length: 14 residues.

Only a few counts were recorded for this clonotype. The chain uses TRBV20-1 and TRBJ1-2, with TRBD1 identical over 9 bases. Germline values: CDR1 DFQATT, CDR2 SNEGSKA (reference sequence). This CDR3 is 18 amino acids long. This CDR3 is CRYWNRDRDRAAGDGYTF. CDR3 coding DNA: TGCAGGTACTGGAACCGTGACAGGGACAGGGCAGCAGGGGATGGCTACACCTTC.

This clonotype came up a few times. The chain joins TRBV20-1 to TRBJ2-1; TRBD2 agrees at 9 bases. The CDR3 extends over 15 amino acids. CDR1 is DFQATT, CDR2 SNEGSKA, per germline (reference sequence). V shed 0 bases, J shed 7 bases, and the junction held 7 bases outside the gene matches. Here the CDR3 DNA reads TGCAGTGCTAGAGATCCTAGCGGGGTTGTAAATGAGCAGTTCTTC. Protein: CSARDPSGVVNEQFF.

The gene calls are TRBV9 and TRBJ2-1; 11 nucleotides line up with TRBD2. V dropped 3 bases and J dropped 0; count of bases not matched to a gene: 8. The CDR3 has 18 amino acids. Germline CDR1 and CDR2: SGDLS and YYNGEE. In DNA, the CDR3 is TGTGCCAGCAGCGGTAGCGGGGGGGGGCCATTCTCCTACAATGAGCAGTTCTTC. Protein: CASSGSGGGPFSYNEQFF.

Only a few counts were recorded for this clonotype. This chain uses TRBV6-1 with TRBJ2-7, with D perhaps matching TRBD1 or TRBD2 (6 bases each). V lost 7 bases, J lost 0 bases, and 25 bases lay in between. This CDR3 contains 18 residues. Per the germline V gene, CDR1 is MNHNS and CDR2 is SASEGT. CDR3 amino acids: CASNLGAGGIRSSYEQYF. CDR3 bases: TGTGCCAGCAACTTGGGGGCCGGCGGGATCCGAAGCTCCTACGAGCAGTACTTC.